These T cell receptor beta chains were read from a single sample in a study of T cell responses to AZD1222 COVID-19 vaccine. Assay: immunoSEQ multiplex PCR; the TCRdb copy retains only in-frame clones and omits some. The data show about 55,000 clones, more than 80% seen once. The specimen comprised peripheral blood, sampled on day 0 of AZD1222 vaccination. These receptor sequences come from an adult in good health. Both conserved end residues are part of each CDR3. A D gene is named only where the DNA matches it firmly. Clone size, where shown, is once, few, many, or a class for clones that have expanded.

j_call: TRBJ1-2
v_call: TRBV10-3
d_call: TRBD1
clone_size: .
cdr3_nt: TGTGCCATCAGTTCGACAGGGACTCTCTATGGCTACACCTTC
cdr3_aa: CAISSTGTLYGYTF

j_call: TRBJ2-7
v_call: TRBV18
d_call: TRBD2
clone_size: .
cdr3_nt: TGTGCCAGCTCAACAACTAGCGGGAGAGAGCAGTACTTC
cdr3_aa: CASSTTSGREQYF

j_call: TRBJ2-7
v_call: TRBV27
d_call: TRBD1
clone_size: .
cdr3_nt: TGTGCCAGCAGCCACACAGGGGACTACGAGCAGTACTTC
cdr3_aa: CASSHTGDYEQYF

j_call: TRBJ2-7
v_call: TRBV18
d_call: .
clone_size: once
cdr3_nt: TGTGCCAGCTCACCACCTGGACTCAGATTGGCGGAGCAGTACTTC
cdr3_aa: CASSPPGLRLAEQYF

j_call: TRBJ2-1
v_call: TRBV4-1
d_call: TRBD2
clone_size: .
cdr3_nt: TGCGCCAGCAGCCAAGGAGAGGGAGGGTCCTACAATGAGCAGTTCTTC
cdr3_aa: CASSQGEGGSYNEQFF

j_call: TRBJ2-1
v_call: TRBV5-1
d_call: .
clone_size: .
cdr3_nt: TGCGCCAGCAGCCTTGCAATGTTATCCTACAATGAGCAGTTCTTC
cdr3_aa: CASSLAMLSYNEQFF

j_call: TRBJ2-7
v_call: TRBV28
d_call: .
clone_size: .
cdr3_nt: TGTGCCAGCAGTTCTGGACTGATCTCCTACGAGCAGTACTTC
cdr3_aa: CASSSGLISYEQYF

j_call: TRBJ2-1
v_call: TRBV27
d_call: TRBD2
clone_size: .
cdr3_nt: TGTGCCAGCAGTCCCCCTAGCGGGAGGGGCTACAATGAGCAGTTCTTC
cdr3_aa: CASSPPSGRGYNEQFF

j_call: TRBJ2-1
v_call: TRBV19
d_call: .
clone_size: .
cdr3_nt: TGTGCCAGTAGTATATCCCTTCTCAGCCAGGAGCAGTTCTTC
cdr3_aa: CASSISLLSQEQFF

j_call: TRBJ2-7
v_call: TRBV6-6
d_call: TRBD1
clone_size: .
cdr3_nt: TGTGCCAGCAGCAGCCCAATTGGGGACAGGGATTACGAGCAGTACTTC
cdr3_aa: CASSSPIGDRDYEQYF

j_call: TRBJ2-3
v_call: TRBV18
d_call: .
clone_size: .
cdr3_nt: TGTGCCAGCTCATCCTACACCCCGCAGGCGAGGTTCACAGATACGCAGTATTTT
cdr3_aa: CASSSYTPQARFTDTQYF

j_call: TRBJ2-7
v_call: TRBV7-6
d_call: TRBD2
clone_size: .
cdr3_nt: TGTGCCAGCAGCCCCCGGACTAGCGGGAGTTACGAGCAGTACTTC
cdr3_aa: CASSPRTSGSYEQYF

j_call: TRBJ2-1
v_call: TRBV12-3/TRBV12-4
d_call: TRBD2
clone_size: .
cdr3_nt: TGTGCCAGCAGTCCACTAGCGGGAGCCCCGTTCTTC
cdr3_aa: CASSPLAGAPFF

j_call: TRBJ2-1
v_call: TRBV5-1
d_call: .
clone_size: .
cdr3_nt: TGCGCCAGCAGCCGTAGTTTGGGGTTTACAGATGAGCAGTTCTTC
cdr3_aa: CASSRSLGFTDEQFF

j_call: TRBJ1-3
v_call: TRBV5-1
d_call: .
clone_size: .
cdr3_nt: TGCGCCAGCAGCTTGGGGTCAGGGTCCGGAAACACCATATATTTT
cdr3_aa: CASSLGSGSGNTIYF

j_call: TRBJ2-7
v_call: TRBV3-1/TRBV3-2
d_call: .
clone_size: once
cdr3_nt: TGTGCCAGCAGCCTCTTAAACTCCTACGAGCAGTACTTC
cdr3_aa: CASSLLNSYEQYF

j_call: TRBJ1-5
v_call: TRBV7-6
d_call: .
clone_size: once
cdr3_nt: TGTGCCAGCAGCTTAGTGGGGGGAAATGGGGCTCGACAGCCCCAGCATTTT
cdr3_aa: CASSLVGGNGARQPQHF

j_call: TRBJ2-7
v_call: TRBV18
d_call: .
clone_size: .
cdr3_nt: TGTGCCAGCTCACCTACGGTGGCGGTAGCTGCCTACGAGCAGTACTTC
cdr3_aa: CASSPTVAVAAYEQYF